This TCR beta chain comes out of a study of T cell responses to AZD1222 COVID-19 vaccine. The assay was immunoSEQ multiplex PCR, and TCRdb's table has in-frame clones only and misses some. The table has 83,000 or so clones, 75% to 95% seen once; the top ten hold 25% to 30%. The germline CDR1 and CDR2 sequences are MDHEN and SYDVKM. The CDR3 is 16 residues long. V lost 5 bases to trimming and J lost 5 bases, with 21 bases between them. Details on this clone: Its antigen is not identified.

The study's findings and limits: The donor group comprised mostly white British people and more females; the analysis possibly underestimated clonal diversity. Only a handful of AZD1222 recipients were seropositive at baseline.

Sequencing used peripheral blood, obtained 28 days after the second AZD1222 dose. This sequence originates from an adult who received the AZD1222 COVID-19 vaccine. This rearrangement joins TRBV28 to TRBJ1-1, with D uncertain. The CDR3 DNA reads TGTGCCAGCAGTGCCCCGTGGCGGGGTCGAGAGACTGAAGCTTTCTTT. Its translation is CASSAPWRGRETEAFF. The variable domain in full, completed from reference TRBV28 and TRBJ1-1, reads DVKVTQSSRYLVKRTGEKVFLECVQDMDHENMFWYRQDPGLGLRLIYFSYDVKMKEKGDIPEGYSVSREKKERFSLILESASTNQTSMYLCASSAPWRGRETEAFFGQGTRLTVV.